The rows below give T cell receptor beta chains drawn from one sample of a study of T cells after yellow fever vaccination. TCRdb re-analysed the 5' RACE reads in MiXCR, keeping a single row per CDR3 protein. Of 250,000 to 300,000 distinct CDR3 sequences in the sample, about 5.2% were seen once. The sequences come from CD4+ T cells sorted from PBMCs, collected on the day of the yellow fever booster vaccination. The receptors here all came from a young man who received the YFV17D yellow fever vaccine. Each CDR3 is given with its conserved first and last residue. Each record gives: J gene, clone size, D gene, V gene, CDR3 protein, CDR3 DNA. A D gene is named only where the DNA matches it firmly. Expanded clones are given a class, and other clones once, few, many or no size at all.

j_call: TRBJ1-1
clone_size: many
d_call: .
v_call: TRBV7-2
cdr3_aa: CASSLGQNTEAFF
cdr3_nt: TGTGCCAGCAGCCTTGGACAGAACACTGAAGCTTTCTTT

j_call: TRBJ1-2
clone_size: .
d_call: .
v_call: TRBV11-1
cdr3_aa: CASSLDRWQGDSGYTF
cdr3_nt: TGTGCCAGCAGCTTAGACCGCTGGCAGGGTGACAGTGGCTACACCTTC

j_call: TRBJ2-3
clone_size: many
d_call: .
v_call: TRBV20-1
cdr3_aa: CSADSSGADTQYF
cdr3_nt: TGCAGTGCCGATAGTTCCGGTGCAGATACGCAGTATTTT

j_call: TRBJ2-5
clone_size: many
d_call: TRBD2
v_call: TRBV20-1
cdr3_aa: CSALAGGPRQYF
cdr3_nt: TGCAGTGCTCTAGCGGGGGGCCCTCGTCAGTACTTC

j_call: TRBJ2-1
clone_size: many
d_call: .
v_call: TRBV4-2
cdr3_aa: CASSQEHWRPEQFF
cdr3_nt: TGTGCCAGCAGCCAAGAGCACTGGAGGCCGGAGCAGTTCTTC

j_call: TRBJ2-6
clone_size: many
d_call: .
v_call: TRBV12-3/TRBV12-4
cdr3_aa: CASSTTGTGANVLTF
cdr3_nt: TGTGCCAGCAGCACTACAGGGACTGGGGCCAACGTCCTGACTTTC

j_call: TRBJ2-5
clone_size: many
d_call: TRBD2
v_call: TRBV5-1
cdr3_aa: CASSIRGLAGGETQYF
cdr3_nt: TGCGCCAGCAGCATTCGAGGTCTAGCGGGGGGGGAGACCCAGTACTTC

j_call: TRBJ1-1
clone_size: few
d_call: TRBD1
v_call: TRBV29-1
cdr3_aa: CSGDRRGNTEAFF
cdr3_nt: TGCAGCGGGGACAGGAGGGGGAACACTGAAGCTTTCTTT

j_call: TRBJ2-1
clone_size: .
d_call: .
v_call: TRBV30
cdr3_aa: CASNPPYEQFF
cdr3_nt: TGTGCCTCGAATCCTCCCTATGAGCAGTTCTTC

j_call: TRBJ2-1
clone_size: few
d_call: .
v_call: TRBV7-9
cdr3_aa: CATSRLGINEQFF
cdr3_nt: TGTGCCACCTCGAGACTAGGCATCAATGAGCAGTTCTTC

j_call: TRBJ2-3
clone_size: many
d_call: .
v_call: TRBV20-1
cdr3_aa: CSARDSVTDTQYF
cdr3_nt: TGCAGTGCTAGAGATTCGGTGACAGATACGCAGTATTTT

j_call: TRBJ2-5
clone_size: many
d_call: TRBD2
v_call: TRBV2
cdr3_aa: CASSEGSSGGTLLQETQYF
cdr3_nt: TGTGCCAGCAGTGAAGGTTCTAGCGGGGGGACGCTCCTCCAAGAGACCCAGTACTTC

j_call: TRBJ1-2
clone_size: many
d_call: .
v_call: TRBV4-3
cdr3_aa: CASSQDPAIGGGSWTF
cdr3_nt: TGCGCCAGCAGCCAAGATCCGGCCATAGGCGGGGGGTCCTGGACCTTC

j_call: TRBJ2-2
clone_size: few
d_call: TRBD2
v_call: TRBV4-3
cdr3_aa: CASSLGLAHGELFF
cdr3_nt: TGCGCCAGCAGCCTAGGACTAGCCCACGGGGAGCTGTTTTTT

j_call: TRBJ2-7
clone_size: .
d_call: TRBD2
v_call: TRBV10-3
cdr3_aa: CAISESASGVSYEQYF
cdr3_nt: TGTGCCATCAGTGAGTCGGCTAGCGGGGTGAGCTACGAGCAGTACTTC

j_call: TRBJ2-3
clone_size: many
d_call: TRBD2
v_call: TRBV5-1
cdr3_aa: CASRYQGLAGDTQYF
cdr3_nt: TGCGCCAGCAGATATCAAGGACTAGCGGGGGATACGCAGTATTTT

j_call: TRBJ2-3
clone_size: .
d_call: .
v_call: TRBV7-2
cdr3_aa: CASSLGGARLDTQYF
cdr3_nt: TGTGCCAGCAGCTTAGGCGGGGCCCGACTAGATACGCAGTATTTT

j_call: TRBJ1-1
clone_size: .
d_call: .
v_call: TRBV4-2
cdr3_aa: CASNRGGPFAEAFF
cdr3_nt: TGTGCCAGCAACCGAGGTGGGCCCTTCGCTGAAGCTTTCTTT

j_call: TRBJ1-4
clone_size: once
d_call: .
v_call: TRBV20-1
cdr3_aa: CSARQVKNEKLFF
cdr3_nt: TGCAGTGCGAGACAGGTGAAGAATGAAAAACTGTTTTTT

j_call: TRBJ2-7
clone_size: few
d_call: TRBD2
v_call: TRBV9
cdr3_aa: CASSVGLAGEREQYF
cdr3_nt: TGTGCCAGCAGCGTGGGACTAGCGGGGGAAAGAGAGCAGTACTTC

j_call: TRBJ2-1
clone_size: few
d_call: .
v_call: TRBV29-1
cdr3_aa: CSVAETGNEQFF
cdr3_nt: TGCAGCGTCGCAGAGACCGGCAATGAGCAGTTCTTC

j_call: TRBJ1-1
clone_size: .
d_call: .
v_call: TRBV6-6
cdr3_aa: CASSYSGSRRNTEAFF
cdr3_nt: TGTGCCAGCAGTTACTCGGGGTCCAGGAGGAACACTGAAGCTTTCTTT

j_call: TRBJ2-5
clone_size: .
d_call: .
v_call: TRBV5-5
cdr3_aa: CASSLQGTPETQYF
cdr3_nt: TGTGCCAGCAGCTTGCAGGGGACCCCAGAGACCCAGTACTTC

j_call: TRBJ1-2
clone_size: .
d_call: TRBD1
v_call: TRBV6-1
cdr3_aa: CASSAGTGALLGYGYTF
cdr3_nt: TGTGCCAGCAGTGCCGGGACAGGGGCGCTGCTGGGCTATGGCTACACCTTC

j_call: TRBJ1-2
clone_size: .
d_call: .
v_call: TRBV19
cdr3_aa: CASSMGRTRGYTF
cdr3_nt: TGTGCCAGTAGTATGGGAAGGACTCGTGGCTACACCTTC

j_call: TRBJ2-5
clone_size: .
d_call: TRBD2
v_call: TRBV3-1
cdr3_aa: CASSSGLAGEIQETQYF
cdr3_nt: TGTGCCAGCAGCTCGGGACTAGCGGGGGAAATCCAAGAGACCCAGTACTTC

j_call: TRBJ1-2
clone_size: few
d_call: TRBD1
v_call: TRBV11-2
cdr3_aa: CASSSVRQGYGYTF
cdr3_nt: TGTGCCAGCAGCTCCGTCCGACAGGGCTATGGCTACACCTTC

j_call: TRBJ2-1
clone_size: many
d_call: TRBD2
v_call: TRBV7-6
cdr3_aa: CASSLGLADNNEQFF
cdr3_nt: TGTGCCAGCAGCTTAGGACTAGCGGACAACAATGAGCAGTTCTTC

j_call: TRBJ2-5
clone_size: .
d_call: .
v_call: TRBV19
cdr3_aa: CASSSRRGVGRETQYF
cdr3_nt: TGTGCCAGTAGTAGTAGACGAGGAGTGGGGAGGGAGACCCAGTACTTC

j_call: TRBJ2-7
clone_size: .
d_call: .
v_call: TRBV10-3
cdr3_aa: CAISEGYRVGAYEQYF
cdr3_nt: TGTGCCATCAGTGAGGGGTATAGGGTTGGGGCCTACGAGCAGTACTTC

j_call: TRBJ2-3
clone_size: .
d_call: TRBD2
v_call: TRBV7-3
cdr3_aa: CASSPLAGGPIDTQYF
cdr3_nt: TGTGCCAGCAGCCCGTTAGCGGGGGGGCCAATAGATACGCAGTATTTT

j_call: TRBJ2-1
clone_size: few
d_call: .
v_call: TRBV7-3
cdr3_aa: CASSMGNEQFF
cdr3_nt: TGTGCCAGCAGCATGGGCAATGAGCAGTTCTTC

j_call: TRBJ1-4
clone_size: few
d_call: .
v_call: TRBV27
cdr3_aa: CASSSLGQGNEKLFF
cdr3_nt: TGTGCCAGCAGTTCTCTCGGGCAGGGGAATGAAAAACTGTTTTTT

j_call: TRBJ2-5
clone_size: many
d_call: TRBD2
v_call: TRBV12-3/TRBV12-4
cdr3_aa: CASHQLAGRMYF
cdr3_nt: TGTGCCAGCCACCAACTAGCGGGGCGCATGTACTTC

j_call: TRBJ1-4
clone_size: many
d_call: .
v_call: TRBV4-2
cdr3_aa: CASSQGGKEKLFF
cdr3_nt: TGTGCCAGCAGCCAAGGGGGAAAAGAAAAACTGTTTTTT

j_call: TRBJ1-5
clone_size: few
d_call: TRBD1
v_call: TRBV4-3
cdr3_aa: CASSQEVRGRQPQHF
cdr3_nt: TGCGCCAGCAGCCAAGAAGTCAGGGGGAGACAGCCCCAGCATTTT

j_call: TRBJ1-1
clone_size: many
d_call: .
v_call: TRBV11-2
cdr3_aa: CASSLVPARGRLKNTEAFF
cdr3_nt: TGTGCCAGCAGCTTAGTTCCCGCGCGGGGACGGTTAAAGAACACTGAAGCTTTCTTT

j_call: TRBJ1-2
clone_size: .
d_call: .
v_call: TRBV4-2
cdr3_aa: CASSQEKTYRGYTF
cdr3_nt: TGTGCCAGCAGCCAAGAGAAGACATATCGTGGCTACACCTTC

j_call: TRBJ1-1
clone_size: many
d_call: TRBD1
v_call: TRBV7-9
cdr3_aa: CASSLDPGQGNTEAFF
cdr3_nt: TGTGCCAGCAGCTTAGATCCGGGACAGGGGAACACTGAAGCTTTCTTT

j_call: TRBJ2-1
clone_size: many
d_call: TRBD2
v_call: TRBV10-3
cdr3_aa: CAMSQGLLAGAVLSYNEQFF
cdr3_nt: TGTGCCATGTCACAGGGGCTGCTAGCGGGGGCCGTTCTCTCCTACAATGAGCAGTTCTTC

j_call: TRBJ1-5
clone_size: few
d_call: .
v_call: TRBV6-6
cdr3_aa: CASSYGGPNQPQHF
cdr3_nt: TGTGCCAGCAGTTACGGGGGGCCTAACCAGCCCCAGCATTTT